This T cell receptor (beta chain) derives from a study of liver allograft versus peripheral blood T cells. Across the study: Comparing T cell receptor repertoires in transplanted livers with those in recipients' peripheral blood was part of the design. Study-level results: Intragraft liver T cell receptor repertoires reportedly differed from peripheral blood repertoires.

This clonotype was detected many times. No antigen is known for it. Using its own MiXCR run on the reads, TCRdb lists one record per CDR3 protein. This table holds about 14,000 distinct CDR3 sequences, 20% to 25% found once. The sequence derives from a human patient who had a liver transplant. These T cells may partly come from the graft donor.

CDR3: CASNPQVFYNEQFF. The CDR3 nucleotides are TGTGCCAGCAACCCCCAGGTGTTCTACAATGAGCAGTTCTTC. The rearrangement links TRBV6-1 to TRBJ2-1; D gene unclear. V was cut by 7 bases and J by 3 bases, with 13 bases left in between. Germline CDR1 MNHNS, CDR2 SASEGT. The CDR3 has 14 residues.